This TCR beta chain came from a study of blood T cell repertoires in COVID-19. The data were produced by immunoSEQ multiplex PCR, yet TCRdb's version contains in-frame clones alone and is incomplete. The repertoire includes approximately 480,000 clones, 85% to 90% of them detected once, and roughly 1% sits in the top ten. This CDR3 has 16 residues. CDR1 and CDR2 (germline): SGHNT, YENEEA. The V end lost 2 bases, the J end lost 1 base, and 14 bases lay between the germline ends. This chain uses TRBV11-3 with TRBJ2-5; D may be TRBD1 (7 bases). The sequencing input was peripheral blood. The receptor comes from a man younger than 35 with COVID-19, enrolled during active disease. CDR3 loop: CASSLSAGQLQETQYF. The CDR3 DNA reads TGTGCCAGCAGCTTAAGCGCGGGACAGCTCCAAGAGACCCAGTACTTC.